The text below deals with one T cell receptor beta chain. Its antigen is not identified. The data derive from a study of T cell repertoires in cytomegalovirus infection. MiXCR, run by TCRdb on the reads, gives a single entry per CDR3 protein. This repertoire shows 550,000 to 700,000 distinct CDR3 sequences, around two fifths found once; its top ten account for over 45%. The sequences come from cultured PBMCs, collected from culture after CMV antigen stimulation. The TCR was taken from a human donor in good health (CMV status not recorded). Some clones in this sample may be carry-over from other donors' samples.

CDR3 region: CASNSLAGAHPGADTQYF. The CDR3 nucleotides are TGTGCCAGCAACTCACTAGCGGGGGCCCACCCGGGGGCAGATACGCAGTATTTT. The chain employs TRBV6-5 and TRBJ2-3; 11 bases line up with TRBD2. Germline CDR1 is MNHEY and CDR2 is SVGAGI. Trimming at V came to 7 bases and at J to 4 bases, leaving 16 bases not matched to a gene. The CDR3 covers 18 residues.